This T cell receptor (beta chain) came from a study of blood T cell repertoires in COVID-19. Study details: Samples of COVID-19 (acute and convalescent) were obtained from the United States, Italy and Spain.

Under the authors' procedure: Counts of nucleated cells, estimated from reference gene primer amplification, were obtained. Some clones are missing from TCRdb's copy, which holds only in-frame ones; the method was immunoSEQ multiplex PCR. The V and J calls and the clone size are those of that table, but D and trimming were determined from the DNA. The profile shows under 150,000 clones, approximately 84% of them singletons. Per the germline V gene, CDR1 is MDHEN and CDR2 is SYDVKM. The CDR3 consists of 12 residues. Deletions cut 4 bases from V and 10 bases from J, with 11 bases between. The rearrangement links TRBV28 to TRBJ2-1; weak D call: TRBD2 (6 bases). This clonotype was sampled from a woman aged 55-69 years with acute or convalescent COVID-19. The sequenced sample consisted of peripheral blood. The CDR3 sequence: CASSSSGVEQFF. CDR3 nucleotides: TGTGCCAGCAGTTCGTCGGGGGTAGAGCAGTTCTTC.